The clone carrying this T cell receptor beta chain was seen more than once but under ten times. This entry belongs to a study of vaccination and CD4 T cells after COVID-19. Study details: Diagnosis preceded the drawing of post-COVID samples by a median roughly 93 days (range 35 to 161).

V shed 6 bases, J shed 2 bases, and the junction held 17 bases outside the gene matches. Germline V lookup: CDR1 DFQATT, CDR2 SNEGSKA (reference sequence). There are 17 residues in the CDR3. TCRdb reprocessed the PCR reads via MiXCR and lists one record per CDR3 protein. Of 20,000 to 30,000 distinct CDR3 sequences in the sample, 45% to 60% were seen once. V usage is TRBV20-1 and J usage is TRBJ2-3; 7 nucleotides match TRBD1. The receptor's source is a human donor who had recovered from COVID-19. The sequenced sample was CD4+ T cells from blood, obtained before SARS-CoV-2 vaccination. In DNA, the CDR3 is TGCAGTGCGGCCTTACGTCTAGGGGGCCTCAACACAGATACGCAGTATTTT. Translating gives CSAALRLGGLNTDTQYF.